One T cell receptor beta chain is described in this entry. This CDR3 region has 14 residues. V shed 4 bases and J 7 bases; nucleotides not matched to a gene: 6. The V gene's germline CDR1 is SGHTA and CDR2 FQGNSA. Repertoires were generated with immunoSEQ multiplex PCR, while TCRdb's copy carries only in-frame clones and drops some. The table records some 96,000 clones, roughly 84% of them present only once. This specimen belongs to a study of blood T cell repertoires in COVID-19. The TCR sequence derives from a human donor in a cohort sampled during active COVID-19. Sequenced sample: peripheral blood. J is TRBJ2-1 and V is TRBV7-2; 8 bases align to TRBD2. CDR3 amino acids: CASSSGLVVNEQFF. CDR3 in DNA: TGTGCCAGCAGCTCGGGACTAGTCGTGAATGAGCAGTTCTTC. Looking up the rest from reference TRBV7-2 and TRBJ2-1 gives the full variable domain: GAGVSQSPSNKVTEKGKDVELRCDPISGHTALYWYRQSLGQGLEFLIYFQGNSAPDKSGLPSDRFSAERTGGSVSTLTIQRTQQEDSAVYLCASSSGLVVNEQFFGPGTRLTVL.